This T cell receptor beta chain was identified in a study of molecular identifiers for immune sequencing clone quantification. The germline V gene encodes CDR1 SGHKS and CDR2 YYEKEE (reference sequence). V lost 0 bases and J 2 bases, leaving 12 bases between the germline ends. This CDR3 has 15 residues. TCRdb re-derived calls from the PCR reads in MiXCR, one entry per CDR3 protein. This sample carries approximately 630,000 distinct CDR3 sequences, around 25% of them seen once, and the ten largest clones take about 0.81%. Naive CD8 T cells were sorted as CD8+CD4-CCR7+CD45RA+. This clonotype was seen many times.

The sequenced sample was naive CD8+ T cells from blood, with Jurkat cell RNA spiked in. Sample subset: FACS-sorted CD8+CD4-CCR7+CD45RA+ naive T cells. This TCR was sampled from a human donor in good health. Some libraries in this study had Jurkat cell RNA spiked in. V gene TRBV5-5 combines with J gene TRBJ2-7; D may be TRBD1 (5 bases). CDR3 bases: TGTGCCAGCAGCTTGGCCAGGGAACCAACCTACGAGCAGTACTTC. This encodes CASSLAREPTYEQYF.